Sequencing of this T cell receptor beta chain was carried out in a study of beta chain features in type 1 diabetes. This clone has only a few counts. Reverse transcribing all isolated RNA meant expressed TCRB transcripts were sequenced. TCRdb keeps only in-frame clones here, not all; method: immunoSEQ multiplex PCR. The sample lists about 240,000 clones, 27% occurring once. Germline V gene sequence: CDR1 SQVTM, CDR2 ANQGSEA. Trimming cost V 4 bases and J 7 bases; bases outside gene matches: 10. The CDR3 loop spans 14 amino acids. The sample consisted of central memory CD4+ T cells from blood. The source is a young man in good health. The chain recombines TRBV29-1 with TRBJ2-3, with TRBD2 identical over 8 bases. The CDR3 spells CSVVASGGIHTQYF. CDR3 DNA sequence: TGCAGCGTTGTCGCCAGCGGGGGTATACATACGCAGTATTTT.